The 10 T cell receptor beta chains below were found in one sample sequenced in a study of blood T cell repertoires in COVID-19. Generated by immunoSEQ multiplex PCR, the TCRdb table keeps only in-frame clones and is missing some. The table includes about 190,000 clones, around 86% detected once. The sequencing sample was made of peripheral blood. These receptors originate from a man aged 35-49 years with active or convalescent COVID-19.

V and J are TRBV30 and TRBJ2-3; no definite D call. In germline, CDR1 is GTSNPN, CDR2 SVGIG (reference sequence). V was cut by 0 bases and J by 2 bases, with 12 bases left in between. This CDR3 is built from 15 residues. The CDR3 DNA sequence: TGTGCCTGGAGTGTACGGAAGAGGTACACAGATACGCAGTATTTT. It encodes CAWSVRKRYTDTQYF.

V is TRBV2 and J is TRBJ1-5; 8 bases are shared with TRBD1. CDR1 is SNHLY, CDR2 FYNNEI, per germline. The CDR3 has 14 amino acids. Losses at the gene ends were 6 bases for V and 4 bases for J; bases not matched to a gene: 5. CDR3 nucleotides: TGTGCCAGCAGCGGGGGACAGGCGAATCAGCCCCAGCATTTT. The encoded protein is CASSGGQANQPQHF.

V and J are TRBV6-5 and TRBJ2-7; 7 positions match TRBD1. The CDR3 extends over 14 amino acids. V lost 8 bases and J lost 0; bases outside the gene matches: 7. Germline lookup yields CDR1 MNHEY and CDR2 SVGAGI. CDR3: CASVRQGISYEQYF. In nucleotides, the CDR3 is TGTGCCAGCGTAAGACAGGGTATCTCCTACGAGCAGTACTTC.

CDR3 residues: CASGFYGTDTYEQYF. DNA of the CDR3: TGTGCCAGCGGGTTCTACGGGACTGATACCTACGAGCAGTACTTC. The chain has TRBV11-3 and TRBJ2-7; the D gene is possibly TRBD2 (6 bases). Trimming shortened V by 8 bases and J by 2 bases, and 19 bases separated the two germline ends. From germline, CDR1 is SGHNT and CDR2 YENEEA. The CDR3 runs to 15 residues. Looking up the rest from reference TRBV11-3 and TRBJ2-7 gives the full variable domain: EAGVVQSPRYKIIEKKQPVAFWCNPISGHNTLYWYLQNLGQGPELLIRYENEEAVDDSQLPKDRFSAERLKGVDSTLKIQPAELGDSAVYLCASGFYGTDTYEQYFGPGTRLTVT.

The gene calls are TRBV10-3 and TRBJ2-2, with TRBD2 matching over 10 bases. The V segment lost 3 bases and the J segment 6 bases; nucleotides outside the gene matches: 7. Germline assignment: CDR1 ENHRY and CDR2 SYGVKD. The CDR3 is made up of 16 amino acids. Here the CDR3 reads CAISEGAGGFSGELFF. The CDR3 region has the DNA TGTGCCATCAGTGAAGGAGCGGGGGGGTTCTCCGGGGAGCTGTTTTTT.

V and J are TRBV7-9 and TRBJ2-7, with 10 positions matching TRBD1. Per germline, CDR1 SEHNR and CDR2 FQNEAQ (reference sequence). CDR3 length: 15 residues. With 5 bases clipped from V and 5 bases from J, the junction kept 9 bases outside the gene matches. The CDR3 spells CASSLPTGGGDEQYF. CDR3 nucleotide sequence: TGTGCCAGCAGCCTACCGACAGGGGGCGGCGACGAGCAGTACTTC. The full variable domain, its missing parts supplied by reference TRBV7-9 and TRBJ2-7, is DTGVSQNPRHKITKRGQNVTFRCDPISEHNRLYWYRQTLGQGPEFLTYFQNEAQLEKSRLLSDRFSAERPKGSFSTLEIQRTEQGDSAMYLCASSLPTGGGDEQYFGPGTRLTVT.

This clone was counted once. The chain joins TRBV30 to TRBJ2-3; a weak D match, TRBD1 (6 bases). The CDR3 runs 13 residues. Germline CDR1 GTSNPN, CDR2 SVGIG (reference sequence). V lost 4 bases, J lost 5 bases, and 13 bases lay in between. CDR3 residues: CAWNVGGVDTQYF. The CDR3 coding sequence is TGTGCCTGGAACGTAGGGGGAGTAGATACGCAGTATTTT. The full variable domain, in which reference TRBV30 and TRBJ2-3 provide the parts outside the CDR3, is SQTIHQWPATLVQPVGSPLSLECTVEGTSNPNLYWYRQAAGRGLQLLFYSVGIGQISSEVPQNLSASRPQDRQFILSSKKLLLSDSGFYLCAWNVGGVDTQYFGPGTRLTVL.

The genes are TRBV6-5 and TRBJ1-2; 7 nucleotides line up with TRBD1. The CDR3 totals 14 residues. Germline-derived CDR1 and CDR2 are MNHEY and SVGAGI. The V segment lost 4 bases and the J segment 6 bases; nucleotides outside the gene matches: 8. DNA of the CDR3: TGTGCCAGCAGTTCCCCGACAGGGTCGGATGGCTACACCTTC. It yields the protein CASSSPTGSDGYTF.

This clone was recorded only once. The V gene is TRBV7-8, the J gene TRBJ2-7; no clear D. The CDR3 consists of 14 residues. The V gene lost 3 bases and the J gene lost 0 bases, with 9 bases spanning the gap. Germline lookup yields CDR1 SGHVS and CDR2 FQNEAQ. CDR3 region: CASSFLGFSYEQYF. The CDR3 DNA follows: TGTGCCAGCAGCTTTCTCGGGTTCTCCTACGAGCAGTACTTC.

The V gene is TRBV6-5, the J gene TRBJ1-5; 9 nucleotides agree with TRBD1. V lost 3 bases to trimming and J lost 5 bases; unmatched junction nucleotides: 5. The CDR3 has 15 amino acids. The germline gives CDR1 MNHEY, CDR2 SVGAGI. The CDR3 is CASSYRRTGDQPQHF. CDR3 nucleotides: TGTGCCAGCAGTTATCGCCGGACAGGGGATCAGCCCCAGCATTTT.